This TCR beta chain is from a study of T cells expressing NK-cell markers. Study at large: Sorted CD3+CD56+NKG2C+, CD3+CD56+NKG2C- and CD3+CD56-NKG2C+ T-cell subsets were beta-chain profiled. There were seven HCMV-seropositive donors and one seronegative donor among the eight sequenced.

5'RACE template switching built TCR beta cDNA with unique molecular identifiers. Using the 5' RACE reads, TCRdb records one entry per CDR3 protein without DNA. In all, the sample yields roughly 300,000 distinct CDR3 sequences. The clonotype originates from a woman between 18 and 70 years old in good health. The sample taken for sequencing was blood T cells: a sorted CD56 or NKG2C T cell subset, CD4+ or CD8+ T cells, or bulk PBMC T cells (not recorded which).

This CDR3 is CASSATTYEQYF. The rearrangement joins TRBV2 to TRBJ2-7. This CDR3 is 12 amino acids long. Germline CDR1 and CDR2: SNHLY and FYNNEI.